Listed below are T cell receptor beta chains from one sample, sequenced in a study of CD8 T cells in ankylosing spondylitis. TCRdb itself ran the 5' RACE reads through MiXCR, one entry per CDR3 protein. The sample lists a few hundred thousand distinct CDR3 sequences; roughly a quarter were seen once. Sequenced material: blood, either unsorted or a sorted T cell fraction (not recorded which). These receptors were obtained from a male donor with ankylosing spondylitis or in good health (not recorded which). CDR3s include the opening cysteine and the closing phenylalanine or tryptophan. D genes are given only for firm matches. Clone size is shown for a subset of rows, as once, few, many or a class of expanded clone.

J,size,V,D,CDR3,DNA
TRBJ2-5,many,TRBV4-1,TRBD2,CASSPTLAGSQETQYF,TGCGCCAGCAGCCCGACGCTAGCGGGGAGCCAAGAGACCCAGTACTTC
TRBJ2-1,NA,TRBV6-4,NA,CASSEEHGYLNEQFF,TGTGCCAGCAGTGAGGAGCATGGTTATCTGAATGAGCAGTTCTTC
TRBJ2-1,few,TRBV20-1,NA,CSAEENRGRGEQFF,TGCAGTGCTGAGGAGAATAGGGGGCGGGGTGAGCAGTTCTTC
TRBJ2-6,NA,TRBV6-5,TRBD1,CASSSGTGDSGANVLTF,TGTGCCAGCAGTTCCGGGACAGGGGACTCTGGGGCCAACGTCCTGACTTTC
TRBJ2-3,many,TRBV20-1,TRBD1,CSASPGQDPDTQYF,TGCAGTGCTTCGCCGGGACAGGACCCAGATACGCAGTATTTT
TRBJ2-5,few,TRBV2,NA,CASSAGVSGETQYF,TGTGCCAGCAGTGCGGGGGTTTCCGGAGAGACCCAGTACTTC
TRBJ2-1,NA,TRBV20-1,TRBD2,CSAQSGGGVSSYNEQFF,TGCAGTGCCCAATCGGGCGGGGGTGTTAGCTCCTACAATGAGCAGTTCTTC
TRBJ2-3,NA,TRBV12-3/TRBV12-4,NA,CASSLPPAADTQYF,TGTGCCAGCAGTTTGCCCCCGGCAGCAGATACGCAGTATTTT
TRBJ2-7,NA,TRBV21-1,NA,CASSTSGQGHSYEQYF,TGTGCCAGCAGCACTTCGGGACAGGGGCACTCCTACGAGCAGTACTTC
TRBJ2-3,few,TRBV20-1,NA,CSARDLRGTDTQYF,TGCAGTGCAAGAGATCTGAGGGGGACAGATACGCAGTATTTT
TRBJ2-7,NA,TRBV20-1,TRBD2,CSAAGLAGVEQYF,TGCAGTGCAGCCGGACTAGCGGGGGTTGAGCAGTACTTC
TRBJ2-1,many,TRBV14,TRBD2,CASTRRGAYNEQFF,TGTGCCAGCACTCGGCGGGGGGCATACAATGAGCAGTTCTTC
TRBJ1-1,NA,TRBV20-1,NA,CSARGTDNTEAFF,TGCAGTGCTAGAGGGACAGATAACACTGAAGCTTTCTTT
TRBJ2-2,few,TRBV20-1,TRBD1,CSARDWDRDTGELFF,TGCAGTGCTAGAGACTGGGACAGGGACACCGGGGAGCTGTTTTTT
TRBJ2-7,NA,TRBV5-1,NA,CASSLAGGFSSYEQYF,TGCGCCAGCAGCTTGGCCGGAGGGTTCAGCTCCTACGAGCAGTACTTC
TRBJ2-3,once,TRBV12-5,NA,CASGLSGRTDTQYF,TGTGCTAGTGGTTTGTCAGGCCGCACAGATACGCAGTATTTT
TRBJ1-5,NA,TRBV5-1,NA,CASSLGGVGQPQHF,TGCGCCAGCAGCTTGGGAGGGGTAGGTCAGCCCCAGCATTTT
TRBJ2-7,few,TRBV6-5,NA,CASKRAYEQYF,TGTGCCAGCAAAAGAGCCTACGAGCAGTACTTC
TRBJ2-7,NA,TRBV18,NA,CASSPGSPKPEQYF,TGTGCCAGCTCACCGGGATCCCCAAAACCCGAGCAGTACTTC
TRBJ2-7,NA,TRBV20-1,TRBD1,CSAPDRDRGRGEQYF,TGCAGTGCGCCAGACCGGGACAGGGGTAGGGGGGAGCAGTACTTC
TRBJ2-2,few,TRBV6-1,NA,CASTSRPTGELFF,TGTGCCAGCACAAGCAGACCTACCGGGGAGCTGTTTTTT